Shown below are 17 T cell receptor beta chains from a single sample sequenced in a study of response to subunit inactivated influenza vaccine. TCRdb analysed the RT-PCR reads with MiXCR anew, one entry per CDR3 protein. Here the sample spans roughly 760,000 distinct CDR3 sequences, approximately 21% being singletons. Material: PBMCs from blood, obtained around 5 days after vaccination. The receptors come from a man aged 50 to 60 who received an inactivated influenza vaccine.

This clonotype was counted only a few times. V and J are TRBV7-2 and TRBJ2-1; tentatively, D is TRBD2 (6 bases). The germline CDR1 and CDR2 sequences are SGHTA and FQGNSA. The CDR3 is 14 residues long. With 5 bases removed from V and 11 bases from J, the gap between germline ends came to 19 bases. DNA of the CDR3: TGTGCCAGCAGCCGGCCACAGATCGGGAGAAAGCAGTTCTTC. Translation: CASSRPQIGRKQFF.

This clonotype was counted between two and nine times. The chain carries TRBV7-2 and TRBJ2-3, with D possibly matching TRBD2 (5 bases). Germline CDR1 SGHTA, CDR2 FQGNSA. V dropped 0 bases and J dropped 2 bases, with 6 bases sitting between them. CDR3 length: 14 amino acids. The CDR3 sequence: CASSLARDTDTQYF. Written as DNA, the CDR3 is TGTGCCAGCAGCTTAGCGAGGGACACAGATACGCAGTATTTT. The full variable domain, its missing parts supplied by reference TRBV7-2 and TRBJ2-3, is GAGVSQSPSNKVTEKGKDVELRCDPISGHTALYWYRQSLGQGLEFLIYFQGNSAPDKSGLPSDRFSAERTGGSVSTLTIQRTQQEDSAVYLCASSLARDTDTQYFGPGTRLTVL.

This clonotype was counted a few times. This sequence joins TRBV10-3 and TRBJ2-1; 14 nucleotides match TRBD2. J gave up 4 bases and V 4 bases, and 0 bases lay outside the gene matches. The CDR3 totals 15 residues. Germline CDR1 is ENHRY and CDR2 is SYGVKD. DNA for the CDR3: TGTGCCATCAGTGGGACTAGCGGGGGGTACAATGAGCAGTTCTTC. It yields the protein CAISGTSGGYNEQFF.

This clonotype was counted at least ten times. The CDR3: CASSQGFPGSNTEAFF. In nucleotides, the CDR3 is TGCGCCAGCAGCCAAGGCTTCCCGGGCTCGAACACTGAAGCTTTCTTT. V usage is TRBV4-1 and J usage is TRBJ1-1; no definite D call. CDR3 length: 16 amino acids. The V end lost 1 base, the J end lost 1 base, and 13 bases lay between the germline ends. Germline CDR1 is MGHRA and CDR2 is YSYEKL.

This clonotype was observed a few times. The chain has TRBV9 and TRBJ2-5; 7 positions agree with TRBD1. Germline lookup yields CDR1 SGDLS and CDR2 YYNGEE. The length of the CDR3 is 15 residues. J lost 5 bases, V lost 4 bases, and 11 bases had no gene match. This chain's CDR3 is CASSYRQGSGETQYF. Here the CDR3 DNA reads TGTGCCAGCAGCTACCGACAGGGATCGGGGGAGACCCAGTACTTC.

The sample holds many counts of this clonotype. CDR3 in DNA: TGCGCCACCGCAGGGGGCCCTTTGGACACTGAAGCTTTCTTT. Amino acids: CATAGGPLDTEAFF. The rearrangement joins TRBV5-1 to TRBJ1-1; 8 positions match TRBD1. This CDR3 is 14 amino acids long. CDR1 SGHRS and CDR2 YFSETQ come from the germline V gene. Trimming removed 9 bases from V and 3 bases from J; junction bases left unmatched: 10.

The V gene is TRBV6-5, the J gene TRBJ2-7; D is unresolved. The V end was cut by 0 bases, the J end by 2 bases, with 11 bases between. From germline, CDR1 is MNHEY and CDR2 SVGAGI. This CDR3 has 15 amino acids. Here the CDR3 reads CASSYSRRRTYEQYF. CDR3 bases: TGTGCCAGCAGTTACTCGCGACGCCGCACCTACGAGCAGTACTTC.

V gene TRBV6-5 combines with J gene TRBJ2-6; D perhaps matches TRBD2 (5 bases). Germline V gene lookup returns CDR1 MNHEY and CDR2 SVGAGI. The CDR3 runs to 18 residues. V lost 0 bases and J lost 0, with 12 bases in between. CDR3 in amino acids: CASSYSIRGYSGANVLTF. In nucleotides, the CDR3 is TGTGCCAGCAGTTACTCCATTCGAGGGTACTCTGGGGCCAACGTCCTGACTTTC.

This clonotype was counted only a few times. The chain couples TRBV20-1 to TRBJ2-1; no definite D call. V was shortened by 8 bases and J by 4 bases, with 12 bases between the two germline ends. The CDR3 is 12 residues long. Germline V gene lookup returns CDR1 DFQATT and CDR2 SNEGSKA (reference sequence). CDR3 DNA sequence: TGCAGTCTCACTACGTCTTACAATGAGCAGTTCTTC. It encodes CSLTTSYNEQFF.

This clonotype has more than one count but fewer than ten. The chain carries TRBV12-3 or TRBV12-4 and TRBJ1-4, with D uncertain. Trimming took off 3 bases at V and 4 bases at J, with 3 bases between the two ends. This CDR3 has 12 residues. The CDR3, as DNA: TGTGCCAGCAGTTTCCATAATGAAAAACTGTTTTTT. Translated: CASSFHNEKLFF.

This chain uses TRBV20-1 with TRBJ2-7; 11 bases map to TRBD2. Losses at the gene ends were 0 bases for V and 6 bases for J; bases not matched to a gene: 13. Germline CDR1 reads DFQATT; CDR2 reads SNEGSKA (reference sequence). The CDR3 loop spans 17 amino acids. Written as DNA, the CDR3 is TGCAGTGCTAGAGATTGGGTGTTAGCGGGGGGGAAAGGCGAGCAGTACTTC. This sequence encodes CSARDWVLAGGKGEQYF.

This clonotype was seen more than once but under ten times. V gene TRBV7-2 combines with J gene TRBJ2-3, with D tentatively TRBD2 (6 bases). The germline V gene has CDR1 SGHTA and CDR2 FQGNSA. With 5 bases removed from V and 1 base from J, the gap between germline ends came to 19 bases. The CDR3 length is 17 residues. The CDR3 sequence: CASSAGRRLTRTDTQYF. DNA of the CDR3: TGTGCCAGCAGCGCGGGAAGGCGCCTAACCCGCACAGATACGCAGTATTTT.

The sample holds a few counts of this clonotype. This chain connects TRBV12-3 or TRBV12-4 to TRBJ2-5, with a possible D match to TRBD2 (6 bases). This CDR3 spans 13 amino acids. The ends were cut back, 7 bases at V and 7 bases at J, with 16 bases in the middle. The CDR3 sequence is CASTSVQGGTQYF. The CDR3 DNA reads TGTGCCAGCACCTCGGTCCAGGGAGGGACCCAGTACTTC.

This clonotype has more than one count but fewer than ten. V usage is TRBV4-2 and J usage is TRBJ2-3; possibly TRBD1 or TRBD2 for D (5 bases each). Per germline, CDR1 LGHNA and CDR2 YNFKEQ. V shed 1 base and J shed 0 bases, with 14 bases lying between them. This CDR3 region has 17 residues. The CDR3 coding sequence is TGTGCCAGCAGCCAAGGGAGACGGGGCGCTAGCACAGATACGCAGTATTTT. This translates into CASSQGRRGASTDTQYF.

This clonotype has more than one count but fewer than ten. The genes are TRBV9 and TRBJ2-1, with D unresolved. The germline V gene has CDR1 SGDLS and CDR2 YYNGEE. CDR3 length equals 11 residues. V was clipped by 7 bases and J by 9 bases, with 11 bases between them. CDR3: CASARPGEQFF. The CDR3 nucleotides read TGTGCCAGCGCCCGCCCCGGTGAGCAGTTCTTC.

In DNA form, the CDR3 reads TGTGCCAGCGCCGGGACTAGCGAATCTACCGCCTACAATGAGCAGTTCTTC. Its protein product is CASAGTSESTAYNEQFF. This sequence joins TRBV6-2 or TRBV6-3 and TRBJ2-1, with 10 positions matching TRBD2. Germline V CDR1 and CDR2: MNHEY, SVGEGT. V trimming: 8 bases; J trimming: 2 bases; junction bases outside the gene matches: 12. The CDR3 covers 17 residues.

This rearrangement joins TRBV29-1 to TRBJ1-1; D is possibly TRBD1 (5 bases). CDR3 length: 13 amino acids. Germline-derived CDR1 and CDR2 are SQVTM and ANQGSEA. Trimming removed 2 bases from V and 4 bases from J, with 11 bases in between. DNA for the CDR3: TGCAGCGTTGAATCACCCGGGGGCACTGAAGCTTTCTTT. Residues: CSVESPGGTEAFF.